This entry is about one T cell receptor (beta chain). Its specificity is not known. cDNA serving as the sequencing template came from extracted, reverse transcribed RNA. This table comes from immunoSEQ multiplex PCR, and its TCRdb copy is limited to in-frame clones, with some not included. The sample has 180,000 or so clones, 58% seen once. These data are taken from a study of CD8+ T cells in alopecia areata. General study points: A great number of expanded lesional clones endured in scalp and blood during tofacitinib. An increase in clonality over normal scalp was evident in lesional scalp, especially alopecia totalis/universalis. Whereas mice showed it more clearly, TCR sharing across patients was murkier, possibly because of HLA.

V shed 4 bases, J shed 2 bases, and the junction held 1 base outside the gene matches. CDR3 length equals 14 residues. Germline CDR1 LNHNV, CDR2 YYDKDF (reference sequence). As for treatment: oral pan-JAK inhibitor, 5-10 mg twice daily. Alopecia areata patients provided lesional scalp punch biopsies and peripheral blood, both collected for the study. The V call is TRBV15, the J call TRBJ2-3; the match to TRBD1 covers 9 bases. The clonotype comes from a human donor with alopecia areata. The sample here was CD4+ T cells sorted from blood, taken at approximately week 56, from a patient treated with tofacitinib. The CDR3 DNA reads TGTGCCACCAGCAACAGGGGGCTCACAGATACGCAGTATTTT. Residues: CATSNRGLTDTQYF.